This T cell receptor beta chain comes out of a study of ipilimumab plus nivolumab after autologous stem cell transplantation. Overall study: DLBCL patients had primary refractory or relapsed disease.

Study-wide results and limits: TCR repertoire, Treg phenotype and gut microbiota reportedly support more study of this approach.

Ipilimumab, 1 mg/kg, started 14 to 28 days after autologous transplant. The data were produced by immunoSEQ multiplex PCR, yet TCRdb's version contains in-frame clones alone and is incomplete. In the table there are 77,000 or so clones, approximately 86% of which are singletons. To note about this clone: What it recognizes is unknown.

The clonotype was recovered from a male donor with diffuse large B-cell lymphoma. The sequencing used PBMCs, collected in a trial of ipilimumab plus nivolumab as post-transplant consolidation.

CDR3 sequence (DNA): TGTGCCAGCAGCTTGGACGCGGGGGGGTCCTCCTACGAGCAGTACTTC. Protein: CASSLDAGGSSYEQYF. The J gene is TRBJ2-7, the V gene TRBV5-4; 9 nucleotides align to TRBD2. This CDR3 contains 16 residues. Per the germline V gene, CDR1 is SGHNT and CDR2 is YYREEE (reference sequence). The V and J ends lost 0 bases and 0 bases, in that order; junction bases with no gene match: 4.